One T cell receptor beta chain is described in this entry. No antigen is known for it. This entry is derived from a study of T cell responses to AZD1222 COVID-19 vaccine. Study-wide results and limits: Regions 160-218 and 743-854 held dominance among vaccine-associated CD4 TCRs, which spanned spike. Donors, mostly white British, included more females; clonal diversity was possibly underestimated. Once two AZD1222 doses were given, Spike-specific TCR breadth and depth went up.

Sequenced by immunoSEQ multiplex PCR; TCRdb stores in-frame clones only, minus some. The sample lists over 150,000 clones, roughly 85% seen once, with less than 1.3% in the top ten. Trimming removed 0 bases at V and 6 bases at J, with 8 bases between. The CDR3 has 14 amino acids. CDR1 is MGHRA, CDR2 YSYEKL, per germline. The receptor comes from an adult who received the AZD1222 COVID-19 vaccine. This rearrangement joins TRBV4-1 to TRBJ2-2; D call uncertain. This specimen consisted of peripheral blood, obtained 28 days after the second AZD1222 dose. CDR3 DNA: TGCGCCAGCAGCCAAGACTCAGGACCCGGGGAGCTGTTTTTT. Translating gives CASSQDSGPGELFF.